The next 28 T cell receptor beta chains were all read from a single sample in a study of T-cell reconstitution after alpha-beta-depleted transplantation in children. Using unique molecular identifiers, the investigators prepared the TCRbeta library. TCRdb redid the calling of the PCR reads with MiXCR, one entry per CDR3 protein. Found here are approximately 100,000 distinct CDR3 sequences, 12% of them singletons; the top ten hold approximately 15%. The sample consisted of PBMCs from the stem cell graft donor, taken from the stem cell graft. The receptors come from a human donor who donated a stem cell graft to a child with inherited bone marrow failure.

This clonotype was seen only a few times. V and J are TRBV18 and TRBJ2-2; D possibly corresponds to TRBD2 (6 bases). CDR3 length: 15 amino acids. V was cut by 2 bases and J by 5 bases, with 12 bases left in between. Germline V gives CDR1 KGHSH, CDR2 LQKENI. The CDR3 reads CASSPTGTETGELFF. The CDR3 DNA follows: TGTGCCAGCTCACCAACCGGGACTGAGACCGGGGAGCTGTTTTTT.

This clonotype was counted many times. This chain uses TRBV5-1 with TRBJ2-1, with TRBD2 matching over 12 bases. Germline CDR1 reads SGHRS; CDR2 reads YFSETQ. Trimming removed 1 base from V and 3 bases from J; junction bases left unmatched: 11. This CDR3 is 19 amino acids long. The CDR3 sequence is CASSLQRLTSGRYYNEQFF. CDR3 nucleotides: TGCGCCAGCAGCTTGCAACGACTCACTAGCGGGAGGTACTACAATGAGCAGTTCTTC.

The V and J genes are TRBV20-1 and TRBJ1-2, with 11 positions matching TRBD1. Trimming cost V 1 base and J 8 bases; bases outside gene matches: 6. Germline CDR1 is DFQATT and CDR2 is SNEGSKA (reference sequence). This CDR3 has 14 residues. For the CDR3, the DNA is TGCAGTGCTAGAGGTGGGACAGGGGGAGAGGGCTACACCTTC. Translation gives CSARGGTGGEGYTF.

This clonotype was seen more than once but under ten times. The chain has TRBV7-6 and TRBJ1-1; 7 positions match TRBD1. Germline values: CDR1 SGHVS, CDR2 FNYEAQ. This CDR3 contains 16 residues. Trimming removed 0 bases from V and 1 base from J; junction bases left unmatched: 5. CDR3 protein: CASSLARGTENTEAFF. In nucleotides, the CDR3 is TGTGCCAGCAGCTTAGCGCGGGGGACAGAGAACACTGAAGCTTTCTTT.

The chain couples TRBV20-1 to TRBJ2-1, with 7 nucleotides matching TRBD1. The CDR3 extends over 16 amino acids. The germline V gene encodes CDR1 DFQATT and CDR2 SNEGSKA (reference sequence). V lost 5 bases and J lost 4; bases outside the gene matches: 14. The CDR3 spells CSALVGLDREYNEQFF. The CDR3 DNA follows: TGCAGTGCTTTGGTTGGGCTCGACAGGGAGTACAATGAGCAGTTCTTC.

This clonotype was counted only a few times. The chain is built from TRBV29-1 and TRBJ2-7, with D possibly being TRBD2 (5 bases). Germline loops: CDR1 SQVTM, CDR2 ANQGSEA. With 6 bases removed from V and 2 bases from J, the gap between germline ends came to 11 bases. The CDR3 spans 12 residues. CDR3: CSVWTPPYEQYF. In nucleotides, the CDR3 is TGCAGCGTCTGGACTCCACCCTACGAGCAGTACTTC.

This clonotype showed up many times. The J gene is TRBJ2-7, the V gene TRBV6-5, with D possibly TRBD2 on 6 matching bases. The CDR3 consists of 14 residues. Deletions cut 7 bases from V and 6 bases from J, with 19 bases between. Germline V gives CDR1 MNHEY, CDR2 SVGAGI. In nucleotides, the CDR3 is TGTGCCAGCATCGAGAGATCCCGGGGAGGCGAGCAGTACTTC. This codes for CASIERSRGGEQYF.

This clonotype was observed at least ten times. The chain employs TRBV4-2 and TRBJ2-1, with 7 bases aligning to TRBD2. The V segment lost 1 base and the J segment 3 bases; nucleotides outside the gene matches: 9. Germline CDR1 is LGHNA and CDR2 is YNFKEQ. The CDR3 covers 17 residues. The CDR3 protein is CASSQGGSSGLYNEQFF. For the CDR3, the DNA is TGTGCCAGCAGCCAAGGCGGGAGTAGCGGGCTCTACAATGAGCAGTTCTTC.

This clonotype has a count of ten or more. The chain combines TRBV5-1 with TRBJ2-3, with TRBD2 as a possible D gene (5 bases). The CDR3 consists of 16 residues. Germline lookup yields CDR1 SGHRS and CDR2 YFSETQ. V lost 4 bases and J 0 bases, leaving 15 bases between the germline ends. Written as DNA, the CDR3 is TGCGCCAGCAGCGACGGACTGGACTCTAGCACAGATACGCAGTATTTT. Translating gives CASSDGLDSSTDTQYF.

The table lists this clonotype with many counts. The V gene is TRBV10-3, the J gene TRBJ2-7; D not certain. V dropped 8 bases and J dropped 1 base, with 18 bases sitting between them. The CDR3 contains 15 residues. The V gene's germline CDR1 is ENHRY and CDR2 SYGVKD. The CDR3 is CAIAKGGTASYEQYF. CDR3 bases: TGTGCCATCGCCAAGGGCGGAACGGCTTCCTACGAGCAGTACTTC.

J is TRBJ2-7 and V is TRBV10-3; tentative D call: TRBD2 (5 bases). Germline V gene sequence: CDR1 ENHRY, CDR2 SYGVKD. Trimming cost V 1 base and J 5 bases, with 9 bases left between them. CDR3 length: 13 residues. The CDR3, as DNA: TGTGCCATCAGTGAGTTTAGAGGGAACGAGCAGTACTTC. Protein product: CAISEFRGNEQYF.

In its sample, this clonotype was seen a few times. The chain couples TRBV20-1 to TRBJ1-1, with 10 bases aligning to TRBD1. J lost 3 bases, V lost 4 bases, and 8 bases had no gene match. Germline CDR1 DFQATT, CDR2 SNEGSKA (reference sequence). The CDR3 covers 15 residues. The CDR3 coding sequence is TGCAGTGCTAAAATAGGGACAGGGGTCGACACTGAAGCTTTCTTT. Translation: CSAKIGTGVDTEAFF.

This clonotype has a handful of counts. The chain uses TRBV20-1 and TRBJ2-7, with 11 positions matching TRBD2. The germline V gene encodes CDR1 DFQATT and CDR2 SNEGSKA (reference sequence). This CDR3 spans 16 amino acids. The ends lost 3 bases at V and 4 bases at J; junction bases unmatched: 11. The CDR3 nucleotides are TGCAGTGCTAGCCCCTATGGTCTAGCGGGAGGTTACGAGCAGTACTTC. As protein: CSASPYGLAGGYEQYF.

This clonotype has ten or more counts. DNA for the CDR3: TGTGCCAGCAGCGCGATCAAGGGGGGAGCAGATACGCAGTATTTT. This encodes CASSAIKGGADTQYF. The chain carries TRBV28 and TRBJ2-3; the D call may be TRBD1 or TRBD2 (6 bases each). Germline CDR1 and CDR2: MDHEN and SYDVKM. Trimming took 6 bases from V and 4 from J, leaving 17 bases between them. The CDR3 runs 15 residues.

This clonotype was found many times. The genes are TRBV4-1 and TRBJ2-5; D remains ambiguous. V was pared by 5 bases and J by 0 bases, with 7 bases between. Looked up from germline, CDR1 is MGHRA and CDR2 is YSYEKL. The CDR3 sequence is 13 residues long. CDR3 DNA sequence: TGCGCCAGCAGCTCCGGCTACCAAGAGACCCAGTACTTC. Protein sequence: CASSSGYQETQYF.

The gene calls are TRBV7-9 and TRBJ2-1; no definite D call. The germline V gene has CDR1 SEHNR and CDR2 FQNEAQ (reference sequence). The CDR3 spans 13 residues. Trimming took 6 bases from V and 3 from J, leaving 9 bases between them. CDR3 protein: CASRNSGYNEQFF. CDR3 sequence (DNA): TGTGCCAGCAGGAATTCGGGCTACAATGAGCAGTTCTTC.

This clonotype was found many times. CDR3 region: CASSLGGTSGNTIYF. The DNA for the CDR3 is TGCGCCAGCAGCTTGGGGGGGACCTCTGGAAACACCATATATTTT. This rearrangement joins TRBV5-1 to TRBJ1-3; D is perhaps TRBD1 (5 bases). Trimming stripped 0 bases from V and 0 bases from J, with 7 bases between. This CDR3 comprises 15 residues. CDR1 is SGHRS and CDR2 is YFSETQ in the germline V gene.

This clonotype showed up just a few times. V usage is TRBV3-1 and J usage is TRBJ2-7; no definite D call. Trimming pared 7 bases from V and 1 base from J, leaving 11 bases between. This CDR3 is built from 13 residues. CDR1 LGHDT and CDR2 YNNKEL come from the germline V gene (reference sequence). CDR3 sequence reads: CASTTRDSYEQYF. Written as DNA, the CDR3 is TGTGCCAGCACCACAAGAGATTCCTACGAGCAGTACTTC.

This clonotype was observed a few times. V is TRBV4-3 and J is TRBJ1-2; D is uncertain. Germline CDR1 reads LGHNA; CDR2 reads YSLEER. This CDR3 is built from 15 residues. V lost 1 base, J lost 4 bases, and 13 bases lay in between. The CDR3 bases are TGCGCCAGCAGCCAAGGCGCCAGACCTATCTATGGCTACACCTTC. Translation: CASSQGARPIYGYTF.

This clonotype has at least ten counts. The rearrangement uses TRBV7-9 and TRBJ2-5; 8 positions agree with TRBD1. Germline-derived CDR1 and CDR2 are SEHNR and FQNEAQ (reference sequence). V trimming: 5 bases; J trimming: 5 bases; junction bases outside the gene matches: 10. This CDR3 has 15 residues. The CDR3 coding sequence is TGTGCCAGCAGCAACAGGACAGGGCTGAGGGAGACCCAGTACTTC. It specifies CASSNRTGLRETQYF.

This clonotype was seen ten or more times. The chain has TRBV7-2 and TRBJ2-3; 10 bases match TRBD2. The germline V gene has CDR1 SGHTA and CDR2 FQGNSA. The CDR3 has 17 amino acids. V was clipped by 5 bases and J by 1 base; unmatched bases: 9. The CDR3 here is CASSPRTSGGGTDTQYF. CDR3 nucleotides: TGTGCCAGCAGCCCGCGGACTAGCGGAGGCGGCACAGATACGCAGTATTTT.

This clonotype was picked up many times. The chain couples TRBV28 to TRBJ2-7; the D gene could be TRBD1 or TRBD2 (5 bases each). Germline V CDR1 and CDR2: MDHEN, SYDVKM. The CDR3 spans 12 residues. The V and J ends lost 3 bases and 9 bases respectively, with 12 bases between them. CDR3 in DNA: TGTGCCAGCAGTTTGGGAGACAGAAGGCAGTACTTC. This sequence encodes CASSLGDRRQYF.

This clonotype was detected ten times or more. CDR3 region: CASSAYPTDTQYF. DNA for the CDR3: TGTGCCAGCAGCGCCTACCCCACAGATACGCAGTATTTT. This chain uses TRBV5-6 with TRBJ2-3; no clear D gene. Trimming removed 4 bases from V and 2 bases from J, with 8 bases in between. Per the germline V gene, CDR1 is SGHDT and CDR2 is YYEEEE. The CDR3 spans 13 residues.

V gene TRBV5-4 combines with J gene TRBJ2-7; TRBD2 is a possible D gene (6 bases). Germline values: CDR1 SGHNT, CDR2 YYREEE (reference sequence). This CDR3 has 15 amino acids. V shed 4 bases and J shed 3 bases, with 17 bases lying between them. The CDR3 region is CASSRYGGGIYEQYF. CDR3 in DNA: TGTGCCAGCAGCCGCTACGGGGGAGGCATCTACGAGCAGTACTTC.

In this sample, this clonotype turned up many times. This chain links TRBV10-3 with TRBJ2-1; 7 positions agree with TRBD1. The CDR3 spans 14 residues. Germline CDR1 reads ENHRY; CDR2 reads SYGVKD. The junction had 6 bases not matched to a gene; V was cut back by 6 bases and J by 4 bases. CDR3 sequence reads: CAISTGTEYNEQFF. DNA for the CDR3: TGTGCCATCAGCACCGGGACAGAGTACAATGAGCAGTTCTTC.

This clonotype has at least ten counts. This chain uses TRBV7-3 with TRBJ2-1, with D perhaps TRBD1 or TRBD2 (5 bases each). Germline lookup yields CDR1 SGHTA and CDR2 FQGTGA. Trimming removed 2 bases at V and 7 bases at J, with 12 bases between. The CDR3 is 14 amino acids. CDR3 DNA sequence: TGTGCCAGCAGCTTAGGGGGTAAAGGGAATGAGCAGTTCTTC. Translation gives CASSLGGKGNEQFF.

This clonotype was recorded many times. The chain carries TRBV7-9 and TRBJ2-2; no definite D call. V lost 7 bases and J 7 bases, leaving 13 bases between the germline ends. The CDR3 is made up of 13 amino acids. Germline V gene data show CDR1 as SEHNR and CDR2 as FQNEAQ (reference sequence). DNA for the CDR3: TGTGCCAGCACCTCTTCTGGGGTCGGGGAGCTGTTTTTT. Protein: CASTSSGVGELFF.

This clonotype was observed many times. The chain recombines TRBV6-2 or TRBV6-3 with TRBJ1-1, with no clear D. This CDR3 comprises 12 residues. Germline V lookup: CDR1 MNHEY, CDR2 SVGEGT. The CDR3 region is CAARPSNTEAFF. In DNA form, the CDR3 reads TGTGCGGCCAGGCCTTCGAACACTGAAGCTTTCTTT.